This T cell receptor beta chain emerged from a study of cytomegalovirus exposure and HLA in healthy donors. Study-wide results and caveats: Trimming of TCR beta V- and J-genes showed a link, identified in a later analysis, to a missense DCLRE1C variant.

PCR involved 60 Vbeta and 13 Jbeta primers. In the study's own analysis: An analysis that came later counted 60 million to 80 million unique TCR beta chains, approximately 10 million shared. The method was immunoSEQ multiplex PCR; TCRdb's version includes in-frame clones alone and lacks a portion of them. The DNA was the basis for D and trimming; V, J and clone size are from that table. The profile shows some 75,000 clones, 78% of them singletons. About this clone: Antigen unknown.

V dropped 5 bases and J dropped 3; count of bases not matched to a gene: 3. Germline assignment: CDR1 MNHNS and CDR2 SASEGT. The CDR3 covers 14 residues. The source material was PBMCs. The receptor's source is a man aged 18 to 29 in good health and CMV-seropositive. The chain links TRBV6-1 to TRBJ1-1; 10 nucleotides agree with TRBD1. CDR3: CASSSGQGDTEAFF. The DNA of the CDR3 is TGTGCCAGCAGTAGTGGACAGGGGGACACTGAAGCTTTCTTT.